These 27 T cell receptor beta chains were all obtained from the same sample, sequenced in a study of cytomegalovirus exposure and HLA in healthy donors listed by TCRdb under 2017. Library construction relied on the immunoSEQ multiplex PCR assay. A mixture of 60 forward primers for TCR Vbeta segments and 13 reverse primers for TCR Jbeta segments was used in the multiplex PCR. TCRdb limited this immuneACCESS table to in-frame rearrangements with V and J called. A share of clones is missing; checked studies link under half to unresolved V genes, and the rest is unexplained. This sample's table carries approximately 93,000 clones. The biggest ten clones account for roughly 3% of the sample. The sequenced sample was PBMCs. Receptors originate from a woman under 40 in good health and CMV-seronegative.

The chain joins TRBV23-1 to TRBJ1-3; 7 bases fit TRBD1. TRBV23-1 is sorted into the ORF group, with uncertain function. V was pared by 6 bases and J by 1 base, with 15 bases of the junction left unmatched. CDR3 length: 18 residues. The CDR3 bases are TGCGCCAGCAGGCACCCCGGACAGGTAGGTAAATCTGGAAACACCATATATTTT. Protein product: CASRHPGQVGKSGNTIYF.

J is TRBJ1-1 and V is TRBV28, with 11 bases matching TRBD1. Germline V gene sequence: CDR1 MDHEN, CDR2 SYDVKM. Germline trimming cut 4 bases from V and 5 bases from J; bases unmatched to any gene: 6. The CDR3 length is 15 residues. The CDR3 DNA reads TGTGCCAGCAGTTCTCGGACAGGGGGCACGACTGAAGCTTTCTTT. It specifies CASSSRTGGTTEAFF.

This chain links TRBV28 with TRBJ2-7, with D possibly TRBD2 on 7 matching bases. Trimming removed 7 bases at V and 2 bases at J, with 18 bases between. This CDR3 has 15 amino acids. Per germline, CDR1 MDHEN and CDR2 SYDVKM. CDR3 amino acids: CASTPGAGATYEQYF. CDR3 coding DNA: TGTGCCAGCACTCCGGGGGCGGGGGCAACCTACGAGCAGTACTTC.

The chain combines TRBV9 with TRBJ2-5; 10 bases map to TRBD1. The germline CDR1 and CDR2 sequences are SGDLS and YYNGEE. The J segment lost 4 bases and the V segment lost 0 bases, leaving 3 bases of the junction unmatched. The CDR3 is 15 residues long. This chain's CDR3 is CASSVVGTGVETQYF. The CDR3 nucleotides are TGTGCCAGCAGCGTAGTTGGGACAGGGGTAGAGACCCAGTACTTC.

The chain combines TRBV29-1 with TRBJ1-1, with a tentative D call TRBD1 (5 bases). Germline CDR1 reads SQVTM; CDR2 reads ANQGSEA. This CDR3 region has 14 residues. The V end lost 0 bases, the J end lost 8 bases, and 16 bases lay between the germline ends. The CDR3 loop is CSVEEATARTEAFF. CDR3 bases: TGCAGCGTTGAAGAGGCTACGGCGAGGACAGAAGCTTTCTTT.

The rearrangement links TRBV7-9 to TRBJ1-1, with D hard to call. The V gene's germline CDR1 is SEHNR and CDR2 FQNEAQ (reference sequence). This CDR3 comprises 15 residues. Trimming removed 5 bases from V and 0 bases from J, with 13 bases in between. The CDR3 here is CASSSLRQMNTEAFF. Written as DNA, the CDR3 is TGTGCCAGCAGCAGCCTTAGACAAATGAACACTGAAGCTTTCTTT.

The J gene is TRBJ1-2, the V gene TRBV15; D gene uncertain. Trimming removed 1 base at V and 4 bases at J, with 13 bases between. CDR1 is LNHNV and CDR2 is YYDKDF in the germline V gene (reference sequence). The length of the CDR3 is 15 residues. CDR3 loop: CATSRAPHTIYGYTF. CDR3 nucleotides: TGTGCCACCAGCAGAGCCCCTCACACAATCTATGGCTACACCTTC. The full variable domain, in which reference TRBV15 and TRBJ1-2 provide the parts outside the CDR3, is DAMVIQNPRYQVTQFGKPVTLSCSQTLNHNVMYWYQQKSSQAPKLLFHYYDKDFNNEADTPDNFQSRRPNTSFCFLDIRSPGLGDTAMYLCATSRAPHTIYGYTFGSGTRLTVV.

This CDR3 is CASSLRASGEPYEQYF. Here the CDR3 DNA reads TGTGCCAGCAGCCTCCGTGCTAGCGGGGAACCCTACGAGCAGTACTTC. V usage is TRBV7-6 and J usage is TRBJ2-7; 9 bases are shared with TRBD2. The CDR3 sequence is 16 residues long. The V gene end was trimmed by 5 bases and the J gene end by 2 bases; junction bases not matched to a gene: 10. Looked up from germline, CDR1 is SGHVS and CDR2 is FNYEAQ.

The chain joins TRBV7-3 to TRBJ2-2; the match to TRBD2 covers 7 bases. Trimming took 5 bases from V and 1 from J; bases not matched to a gene: 4. This CDR3 spans 15 amino acids. CDR1 SGHTA and CDR2 FQGTGA come from the germline V gene. The CDR3 bases are TGTGCCAGCAGCCCCTTAGCGGGGAACACCGGGGAGCTGTTTTTT. Encoded protein: CASSPLAGNTGELFF. Variable domain in full (rest from reference TRBV7-3 and TRBJ2-2): GAGVSQTPSNKVTEKGKYVELRCDPISGHTALYWYRQSLGQGPEFLIYFQGTGAADDSGLPNDRFFAVRPEGSVSTLKIQRTERGDSAVYLCASSPLAGNTGELFFGEGSRLTVL.

V is TRBV6-1 and J is TRBJ2-1; 7 bases agree with TRBD2. V shed 5 bases and J 5 bases; nucleotides not matched to a gene: 6. This CDR3 contains 14 residues. Germline values: CDR1 MNHNS, CDR2 SASEGT. The CDR3 is CASSRSGDHNEQFF. In DNA, the CDR3 is TGTGCCAGCAGTAGAAGCGGGGATCACAATGAGCAGTTCTTC.

The chain recombines TRBV14 with TRBJ1-2; 10 bases align to TRBD1. V was pared by 8 bases and J by 4 bases, with 7 bases of the junction left unmatched. The CDR3 sequence is 14 residues long. Looked up from germline, CDR1 is SGHDN and CDR2 is FVKESK. Written as DNA, the CDR3 is TGTGCCAGCGGCCGGGACAGGGGAAGCTATGGCTACACCTTC. Translated: CASGRDRGSYGYTF.

The chain has TRBV28 and TRBJ2-6; weak D call: TRBD2 (6 bases). The ends were cut back, 5 bases at V and 10 bases at J, with 15 bases in the middle. The germline CDR1 and CDR2 sequences are MDHEN and SYDVKM. The CDR3 sequence is 14 residues long. CDR3 sequence reads: CASSGRDSLNVLTF. CDR3 DNA sequence: TGTGCCAGCAGTGGCCGGGACTCTTTAAACGTCCTGACTTTC.

The rearrangement uses TRBV28 and TRBJ2-7; 7 bases agree with TRBD2. The V gene end was trimmed by 3 bases and the J gene end by 2 bases; junction bases not matched to a gene: 4. Germline CDR1 and CDR2: MDHEN and SYDVKM. The CDR3 runs 14 residues. CDR3 protein: CASSLIAGTYEQYF. CDR3 in DNA: TGTGCCAGCAGTTTGATAGCGGGTACCTACGAGCAGTACTTC.

The rearrangement links TRBV14 to TRBJ2-5; 8 bases are a match to TRBD1. The CDR3 has 17 residues. Germline-derived CDR1 and CDR2 are SGHDN and FVKESK. The trim removed 0 bases at V and 1 base at J, leaving 7 bases unmatched. The CDR3 nucleotides are TGTGCCAGCAGCCAAGATAGACAGGGGAGAGGCCAAGAGACCCAGTACTTC. Translating it yields CASSQDRQGRGQETQYF.

The chain links TRBV29-1 to TRBJ1-1, with TRBD1 matching 7 bases. The CDR3 extends over 13 amino acids. Germline-derived CDR1 and CDR2 are SQVTM and ANQGSEA. Trimming at V came to 4 bases and at J to 3 bases, leaving 5 bases not matched to a gene. CDR3 bases: TGCAGCGTTGTTGGGACAGAGTACACTGAAGCTTTCTTT. Protein: CSVVGTEYTEAFF. Complete variable domain (other parts from reference TRBV29-1 and TRBJ1-1): SAVISQKPSRDICQRGTSLTIQCQVDSQVTMMFWYRQQPGQSLTLIATANQGSEATYESGFVIDKFPISRPNLTFSTLTVSNMSPEDSSIYLCSVVGTEYTEAFFGQGTRLTVV.

The V call is TRBV10-2, the J call TRBJ1-5; D remains ambiguous. Germline loops: CDR1 WSHSY, CDR2 SAAADI. The V end was cut by 8 bases, the J end by 3 bases, with 17 bases between. The CDR3 runs 15 residues. CDR3 sequence: CASRSGGYYNQPQHF. The CDR3, as DNA: TGCGCCAGCCGCTCGGGAGGGTATTACAATCAGCCCCAGCATTTT.

The chain has TRBV19 and TRBJ2-5; 9 nucleotides agree with TRBD2. In germline, CDR1 is LNHDA, CDR2 SQIVND (reference sequence). Trimming took 4 bases from V and 2 from J; bases not matched to a gene: 2. The CDR3 runs 14 residues. CDR3 sequence: CASSRLAEQETQYF. For the CDR3, the DNA is TGTGCCAGTAGTAGACTAGCGGAACAAGAGACCCAGTACTTC.

This sequence joins TRBV6-1 and TRBJ1-5, with D tentatively TRBD1 (5 bases). The CDR3 consists of 13 residues. Trimming removed 2 bases at V and 7 bases at J, with 9 bases between. Germline V gives CDR1 MNHNS, CDR2 SASEGT. CDR3 sequence: CASSESGRQPQHF. In DNA, the CDR3 is TGTGCCAGCAGTGAATCAGGGCGCCAGCCCCAGCATTTT.

This chain connects TRBV21-1 to TRBJ2-7; the table's D call, TRBD1, was not checked against the DNA. TRBV21-1 is a known pseudogene. The CDR3 loop spans 16 amino acids. The DNA for the CDR3 is TGTGCCAGCAGCAAAGGGGCCGGGACAGATCCCTACGAGCAGTACTTC. It codes for CASSKGAGTDPYEQYF.

The chain employs TRBV29-1 and TRBJ2-7; 11 nucleotides line up with TRBD1. Losses at the gene ends were 7 bases for V and 7 bases for J; bases not matched to a gene: 6. This CDR3 contains 12 residues. Germline V gene lookup returns CDR1 SQVTM and CDR2 ANQGSEA. CDR3 DNA sequence: TGCAGCGCAGGACAGGGGGCCGGAGAGCAGTACTTC. Translating it yields CSAGQGAGEQYF.

The chain carries TRBV6-4 and TRBJ2-1; 7 bases line up with TRBD1. Germline CDR1 and CDR2: MRHNA and SNTAGT. CDR3 size: 15 residues. V lost 5 bases and J lost 5; bases outside the gene matches: 9. CDR3 protein: CASSRTGQNHNEQFF. The CDR3 bases are TGTGCCAGCAGTAGAACGGGACAGAATCACAATGAGCAGTTCTTC.

The chain combines TRBV4-2 with TRBJ1-5, with TRBD1 matching 10 bases. The germline CDR1 and CDR2 sequences are LGHNA and YNFKEQ. Unmatched junction bases numbered 7, after V lost 2 bases and J lost 6 bases. The length of the CDR3 is 16 residues. CDR3 DNA: TGTGCCAGCAGCCAACCCGGACAGGGGGACTCTCAGCCCCAGCATTTT. It codes for CASSQPGQGDSQPQHF.

The chain has TRBV15 and TRBJ2-2; the match to TRBD1 covers 7 bases. The CDR3 extends over 14 amino acids. J gave up 7 bases and V 4 bases, and 6 bases lay outside the gene matches. Germline V gene data show CDR1 as LNHNV and CDR2 as YYDKDF (reference sequence). The CDR3 sequence is CATSITGVGGELFF. The CDR3 bases are TGTGCCACCAGCATTACAGGGGTAGGCGGGGAGCTGTTTTTT.

V is TRBV19 and J is TRBJ2-4; D remains ambiguous. CDR3 length: 12 amino acids. Deletions cut 5 bases from V and 9 bases from J, with 11 bases between. Germline CDR1 and CDR2: LNHDA and SQIVND (reference sequence). In DNA form, the CDR3 reads TGTGCCAGTAGTCCACCCTCGCGCATTCAGTACTTC. Protein sequence: CASSPPSRIQYF.

This rearrangement joins TRBV4-1 to TRBJ2-5; 8 bases map to TRBD2. J gave up 5 bases and V 0 bases, and 8 bases lay outside the gene matches. The CDR3 extends over 16 amino acids. Germline V gene lookup returns CDR1 MGHRA and CDR2 YSYEKL. This CDR3 is CASSQEASGRWETQYF. In DNA, the CDR3 is TGCGCCAGCAGCCAAGAAGCTAGCGGGCGGTGGGAGACCCAGTACTTC.

On this clone itself: Distinct nucleotide sequences in the sample also encode this CDR3. V usage is TRBV6-6 and J usage is TRBJ1-2, with a tentative D call TRBD1 (6 bases). CDR1 and CDR2 (germline): MNHNY, SVGAGI (reference sequence). This CDR3 is built from 13 residues. The CDR3 DNA reads TGTGCTGTGCCCGGGGGGGGCCTCGCTGGCTACACCTTC. Residues: CAVPGGGLAGYTF.

The chain recombines TRBV7-9 with TRBJ2-2; D may be TRBD1 (5 bases). Germline loops: CDR1 SEHNR, CDR2 FQNEAQ (reference sequence). The CDR3 has 15 amino acids. Trimming shortened V by 5 bases and J by 6 bases, and 16 bases separated the two germline ends. CDR3 residues: CASSPGHLTAGELFF. CDR3 sequence (DNA): TGTGCCAGCAGCCCAGGGCATTTGACAGCCGGGGAGCTGTTTTTT.